Only one count was recorded for the clone carrying this TCR beta chain. Its specificity is not known. MiXCR, applied by TCRdb to the reads, yields one record per CDR3 protein. The sample shows some 350,000 distinct CDR3 sequences, roughly a third of them seen only once. This specimen belongs to a study of T cell repertoires in cytomegalovirus infection. Background on the study: Newly reported HLA-C-restricted and thoroughly characterized HLA-B-restricted CMV epitopes were employed. CMV infection plus the matching HLA type was flagged by public TCR beta signatures.

V lost 1 base, J lost 1 base, and 11 bases lay in between. The CDR3 loop spans 16 amino acids. The V gene's germline CDR1 is SGHAT and CDR2 FQNNGV. The material sequenced was cultured PBMCs, taken from culture after CMV antigen stimulation. The TCR originated in a human donor in good health (CMV status not recorded). Some clones in this sample may be carry-over from other donors' samples. V usage is TRBV11-2 and J usage is TRBJ1-3, with D perhaps TRBD1 (5 bases). The CDR3 spells CASSLALGTSGNTIYF. CDR3 nucleotides: TGTGCCAGCAGCTTAGCGCTGGGGACTTCTGGAAACACCATATATTTT.